The subject of this entry is one TCR beta chain. The germline CDR1 and CDR2 sequences are LGHDT and YNNKEL (reference sequence). The CDR3 runs to 16 residues. The V end was cut by 0 bases, the J end by 0 bases, with 9 bases between. This sample was taken from a study of control samples from healthy donors and cancer patients. Method: immunoSEQ multiplex PCR; TCRdb's copy keeps in-frame clones and lacks some. This table holds roughly 150,000 clones, 93% found once. The source is a man over 45 in good health. The sample taken for sequencing was blood. V gene TRBV3-1 (or the pseudogene TRBV3-2) combines with J gene TRBJ2-1; D is possibly TRBD1 (6 bases). Here the CDR3 reads CASSQDQGSSYNEQFF. CDR3 bases: TGTGCCAGCAGCCAAGATCAGGGGAGCTCCTACAATGAGCAGTTCTTC.